The 23 T cell receptor beta chains below were found in one sample sequenced in a study of T cell responses to AZD1222 COVID-19 vaccine. Clones were read by immunoSEQ multiplex PCR, and TCRdb kept only the in-frame ones, dropping some. The sample carries roughly 140,000 clones, about 93% recorded once. The material sequenced was peripheral blood, taken on day 0 of AZD1222 vaccination. The receptors originated from an adult in good health.

This clone appeared a single time. The DNA for the CDR3 is TGTGCCAGCAGTAATTTACTCTATCCCGGTTTCCGCCCGGCCGGGGAGCTGTTTTTT. It is translated as CASSNLLYPGFRPAGELFF. This sequence joins TRBV21-1 and TRBJ2-2; whether TRBD2, the table's D call, matches the DNA was not checked. TRBV21-1 is listed as a pseudogene. CDR3 length: 19 residues.

V gene TRBV3-1 (or the pseudogene TRBV3-2) combines with J gene TRBJ1-6, with D perhaps matching TRBD1 (5 bases). CDR1 and CDR2 (germline): LGHDT, YNNKEL (reference sequence). The CDR3 is made up of 16 amino acids. Deletions cut 0 bases from V and 9 bases from J, with 15 bases between. CDR3 protein: CASSQDFGHLPSPLHF. CDR3 nucleotide sequence: TGTGCCAGCAGCCAAGATTTCGGACATCTCCCTTCACCCCTCCACTTT.

The chain carries TRBV4-3 and TRBJ2-6, with 7 bases that match TRBD1. The CDR3 is 16 amino acids. The trim removed 5 bases at V and 2 bases at J, leaving 6 bases unmatched. The germline V gene encodes CDR1 LGHNA and CDR2 YSLEER. The chain's CDR3 is CASSDRQGAGANVLTF. In DNA form, the CDR3 reads TGCGCCAGCAGCGACCGCCAGGGGGCTGGGGCCAACGTCCTGACTTTC.

As regards this clone: Germline and junction disagree at one end, which may indicate a read error. The chain joins TRBV20-1 to TRBJ1-1; TRBD1 is a possible D gene (5 bases). The germline CDR1 and CDR2 sequences are DFQATT and SNEGSKA (reference sequence). The CDR3 is 13 amino acids. As DNA, the CDR3 is TGCAGTGCTAGTTGGGGTCGGGGCACTGAGGCTTTCTTT. Translated, it gives CSASWGRGTEAFF.

This chain links TRBV30 with TRBJ1-5; 8 bases are a match to TRBD1. The CDR3 sequence is 13 residues long. J gave up 5 bases and V 5 bases, and 5 bases lay outside the gene matches. Germline loops: CDR1 GTSNPN, CDR2 SVGIG (reference sequence). The CDR3 loop is CAWARGLDQPQHF. CDR3 nucleotide sequence: TGTGCCTGGGCCAGGGGGCTTGATCAGCCCCAGCATTTT.

The rearrangement links TRBV3-1 (or the pseudogene TRBV3-2) to TRBJ1-1, with D perhaps matching TRBD1 (5 bases). V dropped 4 bases and J dropped 1 base, with 10 bases sitting between them. The CDR3 extends over 14 amino acids. The germline gives CDR1 LGHDT, CDR2 YNNKEL (reference sequence). The CDR3 DNA reads TGTGCCAGCAGCCTTCTGGGGGAGAACACTGAAGCTTTCTTT. Amino acid sequence: CASSLLGENTEAFF.

The V and J genes are TRBV5-1 and TRBJ2-7, with D perhaps TRBD2 (6 bases). The germline V and J ends were trimmed by 10 bases and 5 bases, with 19 bases remaining between them. The CDR3 runs to 13 residues. Germline V gene lookup returns CDR1 SGHRS and CDR2 YFSETQ. DNA of the CDR3: TGCGCCTCCCGCTCGGGGGTTCCCAACGAGCAGTACTTC. It codes for CASRSGVPNEQYF. The full variable domain, in which reference TRBV5-1 and TRBJ2-7 provide the parts outside the CDR3, is KAGVTQTPRYLIKTRGQQVTLSCSPISGHRSVSWYQQTPGQGLQFLFEYFSETQRNKGNFPGRFSGRQFSNSRSEMNVSTLELGDSALYLCASRSGVPNEQYFGPGTRLTVT.

This clone was detected only once. This chain links TRBV5-4 with TRBJ1-2, with D tentatively TRBD1 (6 bases). Germline V gene data show CDR1 as SGHNT and CDR2 as YYREEE (reference sequence). Deletions cut 6 bases from V and 1 base from J, with 13 bases between. This CDR3 region has 14 residues. CDR3 coding DNA: TGTGCCAGCACCCCCCGGGACAATAACTATGGCTACACCTTC. It specifies CASTPRDNNYGYTF.

The genes are TRBV29-1 and TRBJ2-1, with 7 bases lining up with TRBD1. The CDR3 spans 11 residues. The germline CDR1 and CDR2 sequences are SQVTM and ANQGSEA. The junction had 6 bases not matched to a gene; V was cut back by 7 bases and J by 9 bases. Here the CDR3 reads CSGNRGGEQFF. For the CDR3, the DNA is TGCAGCGGGAACAGGGGTGGTGAGCAGTTCTTC.

The chain employs TRBV4-1 and TRBJ2-7, with D perhaps TRBD1 or TRBD2 (5 bases each). The CDR3 sequence is 15 residues long. With 4 bases removed from V and 4 bases from J, the gap between germline ends came to 17 bases. The germline gives CDR1 MGHRA, CDR2 YSYEKL. DNA of the CDR3: TGCGCCAGCAGCCGGGGGATGGGGGAGACTTACGAGCAGTACTTC. This translates into CASSRGMGETYEQYF.

This rearrangement joins TRBV9 to TRBJ2-2; unclear D gene. Germline-derived CDR1 and CDR2 are SGDLS and YYNGEE. Trimming shortened V by 0 bases and J by 5 bases, and 5 bases separated the two germline ends. This CDR3 contains 13 residues. The CDR3 nucleotides read TGTGCCAGCAGCGTAGCCAGAACCGGGGAGCTGTTTTTT. It translates to CASSVARTGELFF.

Only a few counts were recorded for this clone. V gene TRBV10-1 combines with J gene TRBJ1-3, with D unresolved. Germline-derived CDR1 and CDR2 are WNHNN and SYGVQD (reference sequence). This CDR3 region has 13 residues. V gave up 7 bases and J gave up 0 bases, with 7 bases separating them. The CDR3 DNA reads as TGCGCCAGCAAGAGCAACTCTGGAAACACCATATATTTT. Translating it yields CASKSNSGNTIYF.

The chain links TRBV5-3 to TRBJ2-7; D gene uncertain. TRBV5-3 qualifies as an ORF whose function is uncertain. The CDR3 totals 12 residues. V was pared by 1 base and J by 6 bases, with 8 bases between. The CDR3 bases are TGTGCCAGAAGCTTGCGAAGTTTCGAGCAGTACTTC. Translating it yields CARSLRSFEQYF.

The chain employs TRBV4-1 and TRBJ2-3; D gene uncertain. V was trimmed by 0 bases and J by 4 bases, leaving 14 bases between them. The CDR3 is made up of 16 amino acids. The germline CDR1 and CDR2 sequences are MGHRA and YSYEKL. Written as DNA, the CDR3 is TGCGCCAGCAGCCAAGAAGCTCTGAGTTACTCAGATACGCAGTATTTT. Its translation: CASSQEALSYSDTQYF.

The rearrangement joins TRBV7-2 to TRBJ1-2; no clear D. From germline, CDR1 is SGHTA and CDR2 FQGNSA. V lost 2 bases and J lost 1, with 11 bases in between. The CDR3 extends over 15 amino acids. The CDR3 here is CASSLHQTFNYGYTF. The CDR3 nucleotides read TGTGCCAGCAGCTTACATCAAACTTTTAACTATGGCTACACCTTC.

The chain links TRBV6-2 or TRBV6-3 to TRBJ1-2; D gene unclear. Germline V lookup: CDR1 MNHEY, CDR2 SVGEGT. This CDR3 has 13 residues. The V gene lost 6 bases and the J gene lost 4 bases, with 12 bases spanning the gap. CDR3 amino acids: CASSKTLTYGYTF. The CDR3 nucleotides are TGTGCCAGCAGCAAAACACTGACCTATGGCTACACCTTC.

This chain uses TRBV7-8 with TRBJ1-1, with D perhaps matching TRBD1 (5 bases). Germline CDR1 is SGHVS and CDR2 is FQNEAQ. The length of the CDR3 is 14 residues. V lost 3 bases, J lost 1 base, and 9 bases lay in between. The CDR3 spells CASSLSGGNTEAFF. CDR3 DNA: TGTGCCAGCAGCTTGAGCGGGGGGAACACTGAAGCTTTCTTT.

V is TRBV6-5 and J is TRBJ1-2, with 7 bases identical to TRBD1. Per germline, CDR1 MNHEY and CDR2 SVGAGI. The length of the CDR3 is 15 residues. Unmatched junction bases numbered 10, after V lost 7 bases and J lost 2 bases. This CDR3 is CASTAGGVPNYGYTF. The CDR3 coding sequence is TGTGCCAGCACAGCAGGGGGGGTCCCAAACTATGGCTACACCTTC.

The chain joins TRBV7-2 to TRBJ2-5; 7 nucleotides agree with TRBD2. CDR3 length equals 15 residues. Germline CDR1 is SGHTA and CDR2 is FQGNSA. Trimming cost V 6 bases and J 7 bases; bases outside gene matches: 14. CDR3 bases: TGTGCCAGCAGTCCAGTCCCAGGACTAGTGGGGACCCAGTACTTC. Translating gives CASSPVPGLVGTQYF.

The chain employs TRBV4-2 and TRBJ1-2; the match to TRBD1 covers 7 bases. The length of the CDR3 is 15 residues. The germline gives CDR1 LGHNA, CDR2 YNFKEQ. J gave up 4 bases and V 0 bases, and 5 bases lay outside the gene matches. CDR3 sequence reads: CASSQDSDRPYGYTF. CDR3 nucleotide sequence: TGTGCCAGCAGCCAAGACTCGGACAGGCCCTATGGCTACACCTTC.

J is TRBJ1-6 and V is TRBV7-3; D is unclear. V lost 1 base to trimming and J lost 10 bases, with 8 bases between them. Germline CDR1 SGHTA, CDR2 FQGTGA. The CDR3 is 13 amino acids. The DNA of the CDR3 is TGTGCCAGCAGCTTAAGTTTCACCTCACCCCTCCACTTT. Amino acid sequence: CASSLSFTSPLHF. The variable domain in full, with the rest retrieved from reference TRBV7-3 and TRBJ1-6, is GAGVSQTPSNKVTEKGKYVELRCDPISGHTALYWYRQSLGQGPEFLIYFQGTGAADDSGLPNDRFFAVRPEGSVSTLKIQRTERGDSAVYLCASSLSFTSPLHFGNGTRLTVT.

This chain joins TRBV5-1 and TRBJ1-1; weak D call: TRBD1 (6 bases). V lost 4 bases and J lost 1, with 8 bases in between. Germline assignment: CDR1 SGHRS and CDR2 YFSETQ. CDR3 length: 13 amino acids. The CDR3 DNA sequence: TGCGCCAGCAGCCAGGGGAGGAACACTGAAGCTTTCTTT. Translation: CASSQGRNTEAFF.

V gene TRBV2 combines with J gene TRBJ2-7; either TRBD1 or TRBD2 may supply D (5 bases each). The CDR3 extends over 14 amino acids. Trimming removed 3 bases at V and 2 bases at J, with 11 bases between. Germline V lookup: CDR1 SNHLY, CDR2 FYNNEI. The CDR3 spells CASSDSGATYEQYF. CDR3 DNA sequence: TGTGCCAGCAGTGACTCCGGGGCCACCTACGAGCAGTACTTC. Full variable domain (outside the CDR3, taken from reference TRBV2 and TRBJ2-7): EPEVTQTPSHQVTQMGQEVILRCVPISNHLYFYWYRQILGQKVEFLVSFYNNEISEKSEIFDDQFSVERPDGSNFTLKIRSTKLEDSAMYFCASSDSGATYEQYFGPGTRLTVT.